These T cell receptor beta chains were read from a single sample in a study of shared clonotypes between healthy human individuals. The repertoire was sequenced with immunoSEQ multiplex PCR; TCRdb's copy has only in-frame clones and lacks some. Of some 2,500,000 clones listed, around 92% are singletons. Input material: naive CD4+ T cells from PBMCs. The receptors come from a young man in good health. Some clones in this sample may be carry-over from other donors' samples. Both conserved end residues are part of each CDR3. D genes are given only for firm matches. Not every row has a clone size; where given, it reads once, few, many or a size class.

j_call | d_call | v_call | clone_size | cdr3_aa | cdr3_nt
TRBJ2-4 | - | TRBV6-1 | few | CASSEWSLLRENIQYF | TGTGCCAGCAGTGAGTGGTCCCTCTTACGCGAAAACATTCAGTACTTC
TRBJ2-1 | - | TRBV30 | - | CAASVDNEQFF | TGTGCCGCCTCGGTGGACAATGAGCAGTTCTTC
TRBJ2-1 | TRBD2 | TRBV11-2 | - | CASSPNLAESSYNEQFF | TGTGCCAGCAGCCCAAACCTAGCGGAAAGCTCCTACAATGAGCAGTTCTTC
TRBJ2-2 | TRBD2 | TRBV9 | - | CASSVTSGTHTGELFF | TGTGCCAGCAGCGTGACTAGCGGGACCCACACCGGGGAGCTGTTTTTT
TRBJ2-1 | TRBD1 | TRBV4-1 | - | CASSRPGQGDNEQFF | TGCGCCAGCAGCCGACCGGGACAGGGGGACAATGAGCAGTTCTTC
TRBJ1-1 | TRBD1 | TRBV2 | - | CASSETGGAFF | TGTGCCAGCAGTGAAACAGGGGGAGCTTTCTTT
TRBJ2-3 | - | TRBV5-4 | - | CASSSGPSTDTQYF | TGTGCCAGCAGCTCCGGACCCTCCACAGATACGCAGTATTTT
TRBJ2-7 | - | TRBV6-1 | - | CASSARDGSYEQYF | TGTGCCAGCAGTGCCCGGGACGGTTCCTACGAGCAGTACTTC
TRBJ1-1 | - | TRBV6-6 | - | CASGRVGTEAFF | TGTGCCAGTGGTCGAGTTGGGACTGAAGCTTTCTTT
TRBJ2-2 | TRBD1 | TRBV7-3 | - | CASSAQPQGVSGELFF | TGTGCCAGCAGCGCCCAGCCACAGGGGGTGTCCGGGGAGCTGTTTTTT
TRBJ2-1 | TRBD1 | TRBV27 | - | CASSLFSLRQGEDNEQFF | TGTGCCAGCAGTTTATTTTCCTTAAGACAGGGGGAGGACAATGAGCAGTTCTTC
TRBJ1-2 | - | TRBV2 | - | CASKLGNYGYTF | TGTGCCAGCAAGCTGGGTAACTATGGCTACACCTTC
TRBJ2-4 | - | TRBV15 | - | CATSRDGPGRGSGIQYF | TGTGCCACCAGCAGAGATGGGCCGGGTCGGGGGTCCGGCATTCAGTACTTC
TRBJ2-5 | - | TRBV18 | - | CASSPPGGGSETQYF | TGTGCCAGCTCACCACCGGGAGGGGGCTCAGAGACCCAGTACTTC
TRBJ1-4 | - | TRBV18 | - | CASSPGHGEKLFF | TGTGCCAGCTCACCCGGGCATGGTGAAAAACTGTTTTTT
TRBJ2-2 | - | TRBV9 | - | CASSPWGRNNPNTGELFF | TGTGCCAGCAGCCCCTGGGGGAGGAACAACCCAAACACCGGGGAGCTGTTTTTT
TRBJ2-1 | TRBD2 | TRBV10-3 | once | CAISESSSGRRYNEQFF | TGTGCCATCAGTGAGTCATCCAGCGGGAGGAGGTACAATGAGCAGTTCTTC
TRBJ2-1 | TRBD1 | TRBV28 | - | CASSTAGTDPNEQFF | TGTGCCAGCAGTACGGCCGGGACAGACCCCAATGAGCAGTTCTTC
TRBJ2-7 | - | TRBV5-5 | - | CASSFGGNYEQYF | TGTGCCAGCAGCTTTGGGGGGAACTACGAGCAGTACTTC
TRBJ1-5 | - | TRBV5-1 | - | CASSADGLQPQHF | TGCGCCAGCAGCGCAGACGGCCTTCAGCCCCAGCATTTT
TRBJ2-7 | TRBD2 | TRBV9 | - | CASSVEAATSGRPYEQYF | TGTGCCAGCAGCGTAGAGGCGGCGACTAGCGGGAGGCCCTACGAGCAGTACTTC
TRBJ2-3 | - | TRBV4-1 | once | CASSQGGGLLDTQYF | TGCGCCAGCAGCCAGGGGGGCGGCTTGTTAGATACGCAGTATTTT
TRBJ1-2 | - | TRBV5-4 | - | CASSPDVNYGYTF | TGTGCCAGCAGCCCGGACGTAAACTATGGCTACACCTTC
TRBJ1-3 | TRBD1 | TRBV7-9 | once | CASSFQGAYGNTIYF | TGTGCCAGCAGCTTCCAGGGGGCGTATGGAAACACCATATATTTT
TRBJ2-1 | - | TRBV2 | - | CASSELDSGDEQFF | TGTGCCAGCAGTGAGTTGGACTCAGGGGATGAGCAGTTCTTC
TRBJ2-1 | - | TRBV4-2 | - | CASSPDNSASYNEQFF | TGTGCCAGCAGCCCAGACAATAGCGCCTCCTACAATGAGCAGTTCTTC
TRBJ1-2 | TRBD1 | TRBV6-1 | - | CASSVPDRVGYTF | TGTGCCAGCAGTGTCCCCGACAGGGTCGGCTACACCTTC
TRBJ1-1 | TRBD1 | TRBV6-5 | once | CASRGQGITEAFF | TGTGCCAGCAGGGGACAGGGGATCACTGAAGCTTTCTTT
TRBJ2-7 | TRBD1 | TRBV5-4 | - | CASSLPGTAYYEQYF | TGTGCCAGCAGCTTACCTGGGACAGCCTACTACGAGCAGTACTTC
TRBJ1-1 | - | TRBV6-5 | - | CASFLGGTEAFF | TGTGCCAGCTTCCTCGGGGGGACTGAAGCTTTCTTT
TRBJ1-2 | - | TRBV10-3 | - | CAISESWEGYTF | TGTGCCATCAGTGAGTCGTGGGAAGGCTACACCTTC
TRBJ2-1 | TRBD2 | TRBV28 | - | CASSLTSGKHEQFF | TGTGCCAGCAGTTTAACTAGCGGGAAACATGAGCAGTTCTTC
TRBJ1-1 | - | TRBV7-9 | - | CASSLVAGSGLDTEAFF | TGTGCCAGCAGCTTAGTTGCAGGCTCGGGCTTGGACACTGAAGCTTTCTTT
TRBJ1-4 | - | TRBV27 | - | CASSPRPQDEKLFF | TGTGCCAGCAGTCCCCGGCCACAGGATGAAAAACTGTTTTTT
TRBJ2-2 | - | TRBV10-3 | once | CAISLPPGRVGTGELFF | TGTGCCATCAGTCTCCCCCCGGGAAGGGTTGGCACCGGGGAGCTGTTTTTT